This T cell receptor beta chain came from a study of blood T cell repertoires in COVID-19. The overall study: PBMCs, B-cell-depleted T cells, or T cells provided the cDNA or gDNA that made up the material.

The CDR3 sequence is 13 residues long. J gave up 8 bases and V 2 bases, and 5 bases lay outside the gene matches. Germline V gene sequence: CDR1 MNHEY, CDR2 SVGEGT. In the source study's methods: Amplification of reference gene primers provided the estimated nucleated cell counts. The data were produced by immunoSEQ multiplex PCR, yet TCRdb's version contains in-frame clones alone and is incomplete. V, J and clone size were drawn from that table, and D and trimming were deduced from the DNA. The table includes about 60,000 clones, roughly 82% detected once. This sequence was found in a man in his sixties with acute or convalescent COVID-19. Sequencing was performed on peripheral blood. The chain joins TRBV6-2 or TRBV6-3 to TRBJ1-2; 7 bases match TRBD1. CDR3 protein: CASSYIGGAGYTF. Here the CDR3 DNA reads TGTGCCAGCAGTTACATAGGGGGCGCCGGCTACACCTTC.